Sequencing of this TCR beta chain was carried out in a study of identical twins. General observations from the study: Excess sharing between twins was weaker in beta out-of-frame sequences. The conclusions drew on cross-sectional statistical analysis instead of tracking the same donors. Among out-of-frame alpha sequences shared by twins, low generation probability occurred in excess.

The V gene lost 0 bases and the J gene lost 7 bases, with 7 bases spanning the gap. Germline V gene lookup returns CDR1 SNHLY and CDR2 FYNNEI. The CDR3 is 13 amino acids. TCRdb itself ran the 5' RACE reads through MiXCR, one entry per CDR3 protein. The table has about 900,000 distinct CDR3 sequences, roughly an eighth seen once; the top ten hold about 1.5%. The sample holds one count of this clonotype. Its antigen is still unknown. These data were also filed under a second study, of yellow fever vaccine responses in identical twins. Per that study: As reported, the vaccine T cell response of twins seemed partly convergent and partly personalized.

The TCR was taken from a woman between 18 and 29 years old in good health. V usage is TRBV2 and J usage is TRBJ2-4; D unclear. The material sequenced was PBMCs. The CDR3 region is CASSEATGNIQYF. The CDR3 DNA is TGTGCCAGCAGTGAAGCCACGGGCAACATTCAGTACTTC.